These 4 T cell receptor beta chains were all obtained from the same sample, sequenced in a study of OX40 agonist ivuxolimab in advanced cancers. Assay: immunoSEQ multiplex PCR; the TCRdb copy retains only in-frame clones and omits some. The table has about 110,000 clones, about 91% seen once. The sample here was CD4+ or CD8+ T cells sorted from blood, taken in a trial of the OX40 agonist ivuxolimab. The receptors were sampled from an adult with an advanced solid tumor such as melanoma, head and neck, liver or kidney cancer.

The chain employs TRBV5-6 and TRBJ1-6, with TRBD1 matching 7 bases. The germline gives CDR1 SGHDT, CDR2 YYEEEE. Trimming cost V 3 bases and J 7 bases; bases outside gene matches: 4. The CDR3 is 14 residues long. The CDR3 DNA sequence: TGTGCCAGCAGCTGGGACAGAGAGAATTCACCCCTCCACTTT. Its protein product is CASSWDRENSPLHF.

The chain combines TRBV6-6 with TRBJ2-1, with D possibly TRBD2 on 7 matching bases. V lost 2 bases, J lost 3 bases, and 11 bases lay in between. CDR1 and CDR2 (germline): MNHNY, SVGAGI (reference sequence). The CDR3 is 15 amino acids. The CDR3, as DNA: TGTGCCAGCAGTTACGCGGGGGCAGACTACAATGAGCAGTTCTTC. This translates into CASSYAGADYNEQFF.

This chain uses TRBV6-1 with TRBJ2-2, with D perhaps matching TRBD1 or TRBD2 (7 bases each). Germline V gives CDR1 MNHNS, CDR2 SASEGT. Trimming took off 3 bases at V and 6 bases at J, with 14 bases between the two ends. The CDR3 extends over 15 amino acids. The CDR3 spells CASSDPAGGAGELFF. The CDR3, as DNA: TGTGCCAGCAGTGATCCGGCAGGGGGGGCCGGGGAGCTGTTTTTT.

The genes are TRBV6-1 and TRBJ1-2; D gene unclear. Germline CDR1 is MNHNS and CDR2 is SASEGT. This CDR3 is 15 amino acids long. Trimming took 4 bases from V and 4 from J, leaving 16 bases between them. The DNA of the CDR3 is TGTGCCAGCAGTGTAGTCGAGCGGGGTGGCTATGGCTACACCTTC. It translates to CASSVVERGGYGYTF.